The TCR beta chain under discussion was sequenced for a study of CD8 T cells in Susac syndrome (dated by TCRdb to the late 2010s). The study in broad terms: Whether CD8+ T cell activation and differentiation in Susac syndrome was antigen driven was tested using repertoire sequencing.

Concerning this clonotype itself: Its recognized antigen is unknown. No much larger clone exists at a distance of one base, and base qualities are not known.

Peripheral blood CD8+ and CD4+ T cells from healthy donors, Susac syndrome patients and multiple sclerosis patients were profiled by high-throughput TCR beta sequencing. The healthy donors served as controls matched for age and sex. CD8+ TEMRA cells were enriched by FACS, while bulk CD8+ and CD4+ T cells were purified by magnetic negative isolation. Blood was drawn into EDTA tubes, processed within 24 hours, and PBMCs were isolated by density gradient centrifugation. PBMCs intended for TCR sequencing were frozen in liquid nitrogen and were later thawed in a 37 degrees C water bath. The sorted or isolated CD4+, CD8+ and CD8+ TEMRA cells reached a purity of at least 90%. The CDR3 starts with the cysteine, ends with the phenylalanine, and has 12 residues. Of the read, only the CDR3 DNA is kept; its 36 bases are in frame from base 1. The germline V gene sets CDR1 to SQVTM and CDR2 to ANQGSEA. Cut back by 7 bases and 4 bases, the V and J ends lie 13 bases apart.

RNA was extracted using the RNeasy kit, and roughly 0.45 to 1 microgram was reverse transcribed with random hexamers. TCR beta CDR3 regions were amplified with the immunoSEQ multiplex PCR assay covering 54 Vbeta and 13 Jbeta segments. PCR amplification bias was corrected using a synthetic template baseline for primer optimization and computational correction. The study's own analysis went as follows. Reads were annotated to V, D and J genes according to IMGT and were analyzed with immunoSEQ Analyzer, with only productive sequences retained. To calculate clonality, Shannon entropy was normalized by log2 of the number of productive unique sequences and then subtracted from one. For each patient and control, public and private clones were evaluated within the 100 most prevalent clones. A clone was defined as Susac-specific if it was absent from the healthy and MS cohorts, from some 1,100 published viral clones and from other ImmuneACCESS disease sequences. TCRdb ran its own pipeline on the public reads, namely fastp trimming at Q25 and MiXCR clone calling, and kept in-frame beta chains. Rows matching on CDR3 protein sequence are summarized as one entry with the most common DNA and genes. What appears here as the V and J calls and clone size reflects TCRdb's work, not the paper's. This sample comprises roughly 130,000 distinct CDR3 sequences, nearly 95% of them detected only once. Roughly 0.12% of the sample is taken by the ten largest.

Broad study findings and their caveats: The TCR sequencing and HLA analysis was acknowledged to have included a relatively small number of individuals.

The V gene is TRBV29-1 and the J gene is TRBJ1-1; D gene: possibly TRBD1, on 5 matching bases. The sample consisted of CD4+ T cells from PBMCs. The clonotype originates from a human donor in good health. In nucleotides, the sequence is TGCAGCGCGGATGACGGGGGCACTGAAGCTTTCTTT. Its product reads: CSADDGGTEAFF.